This T cell receptor (beta chain) was captured by sequencing in a study of blood T cell repertoires in COVID-19. Trimming removed 3 bases at V and 2 bases at J, with 10 bases between. Germline CDR1 and CDR2: SGHVS and FQNEAQ. The CDR3 contains 14 residues. Some clones are missing from TCRdb's copy, which holds only in-frame ones; the method was immunoSEQ multiplex PCR. The profile shows about 160,000 clones, roughly 87% of them singletons. Grouping used clinical history reported by participants in a survey and questionnaire. The receptor's source is a woman in her fifties or sixties who had recovered from COVID-19. The specimen was PBMCs or T cells enriched from blood (not recorded which). The V gene is TRBV7-8, the J gene TRBJ1-1; D is ambiguous. CDR3: CASSFRGFNTEAFF. The CDR3 bases are TGTGCCAGCAGCTTTAGAGGTTTTAACACTGAAGCTTTCTTT. Full variable domain (remainder filled in from reference TRBV7-8 and TRBJ1-1): GAGVSQSPRYKVAKRGQDVALRCDPISGHVSLFWYQQALGQGPEFLTYFQNEAQLDKSGLPSDRFFAERPEGSVSTLKIQRTQQEDSAVYLCASSFRGFNTEAFFGQGTRLTVV.